This entry lists 17 T cell receptor beta chains sequenced from one sample in a study of T cell repertoires in cytomegalovirus infection. Antigens for these TCRs are unknown. TCRdb re-called the reads through MiXCR, storing one row per CDR3 protein. The top ten clones hold 13% of a sample with 750,000 to 900,000 distinct CDR3 sequences, about 28% of them seen once. Material: cultured CD8+ T cells from PBMCs, obtained from culture after CMV antigen stimulation. The receptor source for this set is a human donor in good health (CMV status not recorded). Some clones in this sample may be carry-over from other donors' samples.

There are a few counts of this clonotype. The V gene is TRBV6-6, the J gene TRBJ2-1; 8 bases are a match to TRBD2. The CDR3 has 13 residues. Germline CDR1 MNHNY, CDR2 SVGAGI (reference sequence). J was trimmed by 2 bases and V by 9 bases; bases with no gene match: 3. The CDR3 DNA follows: TGTGCCAGTTTTAGCGGGACCTACAATGAGCAGTTCTTC. Residues: CASFSGTYNEQFF.

Comment on this clonotype: Lacking the conserved final phenylalanine or tryptophan, this CDR3 likely reflects a read error. The CDR3 sequence: CASSSLGDLRNYGYTL. CDR3 nucleotides: TGTGCCAGCAGTTCTCTCGGGGACCTAAGAAACTATGGCTACACCCTC. This chain uses TRBV12-3 or TRBV12-4 with TRBJ1-2; perhaps TRBD1 as D (5 bases). The CDR3 is made up of 16 amino acids. V lost 4 bases and J lost 2, with 17 bases in between.

V gene TRBV15 combines with J gene TRBJ2-5; 7 positions match TRBD2. Germline loops: CDR1 LNHNV, CDR2 YYDKDF (reference sequence). The V gene end was trimmed by 4 bases and the J gene end by 3 bases; junction bases not matched to a gene: 2. The CDR3 is 13 amino acids. Written as DNA, the CDR3 is TGTGCCACCAGCAATCTAGCGGAAGAGACCCAGTACTTC. It specifies CATSNLAEETQYF.

The gene calls are TRBV6-2 or TRBV6-3 and TRBJ2-4; D is perhaps TRBD1 (5 bases). This CDR3 has 15 amino acids. The V gene lost 4 bases and the J gene lost 8 bases, with 18 bases spanning the gap. Per germline, CDR1 MNHEY and CDR2 SVGEGT. The CDR3 DNA reads TGTGCCAGCAGTTCCTCCGACAGTCCTTGGGACATTCAGTACTTC. Translating it yields CASSSSDSPWDIQYF.

This clonotype showed up just a few times. V gene TRBV6-2 or TRBV6-3 combines with J gene TRBJ2-2; D might be TRBD2 (6 bases). CDR1 and CDR2 from the germline V gene are MNHEY and SVGEGT. V lost 8 bases, J lost 0 bases, and 10 bases lay in between. The CDR3 loop spans 14 amino acids. This CDR3 reads CASCWDSNTGELFF. For the CDR3, the DNA is TGTGCCAGCTGCTGGGACTCGAACACCGGGGAGCTGTTTTTT.

The J gene is TRBJ1-5, the V gene TRBV12-3 or TRBV12-4; D is unresolved. Trimming stripped 4 bases from V and 6 bases from J, with 16 bases between. This CDR3 is 15 amino acids long. CDR3 loop: CASSSGETSSQPQHF. Written as DNA, the CDR3 is TGTGCCAGCAGTTCCGGGGAAACAAGCTCTCAGCCCCAGCATTTT.

This clonotype occurred a few times. CDR3: CASSSLDRATNSPLHF. CDR3 sequence (DNA): TGTGCCAGCAGCTCACTCGACAGGGCGACTAATTCACCCCTCCACTTT. The chain uses TRBV7-8 and TRBJ1-6, with 7 bases aligning to TRBD1. Germline CDR1 reads SGHVS; CDR2 reads FQNEAQ. Trimming took 4 bases from V and 6 from J; bases not matched to a gene: 9. The CDR3 is made up of 16 amino acids.

V usage is TRBV7-2 and J usage is TRBJ1-5, with 10 bases identical to TRBD1. The CDR3 spans 15 residues. CDR1 SGHTA and CDR2 FQGNSA come from the germline V gene. V was pared by 7 bases and J by 6 bases, with 9 bases of the junction left unmatched. This chain's CDR3 is CASNTGTGVPQPQHF. CDR3 nucleotides: TGTGCCAGCAACACCGGGACAGGGGTTCCTCAGCCCCAGCATTTT.

This clonotype was seen only a few times. This chain's CDR3 is CASSPPGNTGELFF. The CDR3 nucleotides read TGTGCCAGCAGCCCCCCAGGAAACACCGGGGAGCTGTTTTTT. V and J are TRBV6-5 and TRBJ2-2; no clear D gene. Trimming shortened V by 6 bases and J by 2 bases, and 10 bases separated the two germline ends. CDR1 and CDR2 (germline): MNHEY, SVGAGI. The CDR3 has 14 amino acids.

This chain links TRBV19 with TRBJ2-1, with unresolved D. Germline CDR1 is LNHDA and CDR2 is SQIVND (reference sequence). Trimming took 1 base from V and 6 from J, leaving 10 bases between them. The CDR3 is 14 residues long. The CDR3, as DNA: TGTGCCAGTAGTATAGGGATCGGGTTCAATGAGCAGTTCTTC. Protein sequence: CASSIGIGFNEQFF.

Only a few counts were recorded for this clonotype. The V call is TRBV12-5, the J call TRBJ2-7; either TRBD1 or TRBD2 may supply D (6 bases each). This CDR3 spans 15 amino acids. The V and J ends lost 0 bases and 4 bases respectively, with 13 bases between them. Germline assignment: CDR1 LGHNT and CDR2 FRNRAP. CDR3 DNA sequence: TGTGCTAGTGGTTTGGTACGGAGGGGGGCGTACGAGCAGTACTTC. Amino acid sequence: CASGLVRRGAYEQYF.

The chain joins TRBV20-1 to TRBJ1-5, with D unclear. The CDR3 is 13 residues long. Trimming pared 5 bases from V and 3 bases from J, leaving 11 bases between. Per germline, CDR1 DFQATT and CDR2 SNEGSKA (reference sequence). Here the CDR3 reads CSAVRPDNQPQHF. CDR3 DNA sequence: TGCAGTGCTGTCAGGCCGGACAATCAGCCCCAGCATTTT.

This chain joins TRBV6-5 and TRBJ2-1; TRBD2 matches 9 bases. Germline CDR1 and CDR2: MNHEY and SVGAGI. Trimming took 0 bases from V and 9 from J; bases not matched to a gene: 9. The CDR3 is made up of 16 amino acids. CDR3 sequence: CASSYSTAGGSGEQFF. The DNA of the CDR3 is TGTGCCAGCAGTTACTCGACAGCGGGGGGCTCTGGTGAGCAGTTCTTC.

The J gene is TRBJ2-1, the V gene TRBV7-6, with D maybe TRBD1 (5 bases). The ends were cut back, 4 bases at V and 3 bases at J, with 13 bases in the middle. CDR3 length: 15 amino acids. CDR1 and CDR2 (germline): SGHVS, FNYEAQ. CDR3 sequence reads: CASSWQDNRYNEQFF. DNA for the CDR3: TGTGCCAGCAGCTGGCAGGACAACCGCTACAATGAGCAGTTCTTC.

The V and J genes are TRBV6-4 and TRBJ2-2; maybe TRBD1 (5 bases). Trimming left V 10 bases short and J 5 bases short, with 14 bases between. The length of the CDR3 is 13 residues. The germline CDR1 and CDR2 sequences are MRHNA and SNTAGT. As DNA, the CDR3 is TGTGCCACCCTGGACATAAAGACCGGGGAGCTGTTTTTT. Its translation: CATLDIKTGELFF.

This clonotype has more than one count but fewer than ten. This chain joins TRBV7-9 and TRBJ1-5; perhaps TRBD1 as D (6 bases). The ends were cut back, 5 bases at V and 7 bases at J, with 9 bases in the middle. The CDR3 is made up of 12 amino acids. Germline V CDR1 and CDR2: SEHNR, FQNEAQ (reference sequence). The DNA of the CDR3 is TGTGCCAGCAGCCAACAGGGACAGCCCCAGCATTTT. It yields the protein CASSQQGQPQHF.

This clonotype was observed a handful of times. The chain has TRBV10-3 and TRBJ1-2, with a tentative D call TRBD1 (5 bases). Trimming shortened V by 6 bases and J by 2 bases, and 7 bases separated the two germline ends. The CDR3 runs 12 residues. The V gene's germline CDR1 is ENHRY and CDR2 SYGVKD. In nucleotides, the CDR3 is TGTGCCATCAGGGGGGGGAACTATGGCTACACCTTC. Translated: CAIRGGNYGYTF.